One and the same sample provided the 15 T cell receptor beta chains below, sequenced in a study of T cell repertoires in aging, cancer and after chemotherapy. Rearranged V-D-J TRB sequences were amplified with a mixed TRB-A/B primer pool. TCRdb redid the calling of the multiplex PCR reads with MiXCR, one entry per CDR3 protein. Found here are some 9,700 distinct CDR3 sequences, approximately 31% of them singletons; the top ten hold roughly 14%. Amplification of TCR beta used genomic DNA extracted from peripheral blood. Input material: blood. These receptors were taken from a human donor in good health. The donor label of this sample is uncertain.

This clonotype has more than one count but fewer than ten. V is TRBV5-6 and J is TRBJ2-7; no clear D gene. The V gene's germline CDR1 is SGHDT and CDR2 YYEEEE. The ends were cut back, 1 base at V and 3 bases at J, with 11 bases in the middle. There are 14 residues in the CDR3. CDR3 residues: CASSLTGLGYEQYF. The CDR3 region has the DNA TGTGCCAGCAGCTTGACGGGCCTGGGCTACGAGCAGTACTTC. Full variable domain (missing parts from reference TRBV5-6 and TRBJ2-7): DAGVTQSPTHLIKTRGQQVTLRCSPKSGHDTVSWYQQALGQGPQFIFQYYEEEERQRGNFPDRFSGHQFPNYSSELNVNALLLGDSALYLCASSLTGLGYEQYFGPGTRLTVT.

This clonotype was counted a few times. This chain uses TRBV18 with TRBJ2-6; weak D call: TRBD1 (6 bases). The CDR3 consists of 14 residues. V shed 5 bases and J shed 2 bases, with 7 bases lying between them. Germline V gives CDR1 KGHSH, CDR2 LQKENI. The CDR3 protein is CASSGGPGANVLTF. DNA for the CDR3: TGTGCCAGCTCAGGGGGCCCTGGGGCCAACGTCCTGACTTTC.

This rearrangement joins TRBV19 to TRBJ2-7; D might be TRBD2 (6 bases). V lost 3 bases and J lost 4, with 19 bases in between. This CDR3 has 16 residues. CDR1 is LNHDA, CDR2 SQIVND, per germline (reference sequence). In DNA, the CDR3 is TGTGCCAGTAGTATTCTCATGACTAGGGGTGTGTACGAGCAGTACTTC. Its translation: CASSILMTRGVYEQYF.

This clonotype showed up just a few times. The chain recombines TRBV12-3 or TRBV12-4 with TRBJ2-1; 12 nucleotides line up with TRBD1. The J segment lost 7 bases and the V segment lost 3 bases, leaving 4 bases of the junction unmatched. The CDR3 length is 15 residues. CDR3 DNA: TGTGCCAGCAGTTTCCGGGACAGGGGGCGTAATGAGCAGTTCTTC. It specifies CASSFRDRGRNEQFF.

Judged by abundance, this clonotype is medium-sized (0.01 to 0.1%). The genes are TRBV19 and TRBJ1-2, with D possibly matching TRBD1 (5 bases). With 5 bases removed from V and 4 bases from J, the gap between germline ends came to 17 bases. CDR3 length: 15 residues. Germline CDR1 reads LNHDA; CDR2 reads SQIVND (reference sequence). CDR3 sequence: CASSAGTNVVYGYTF. As DNA, the CDR3 is TGTGCCAGTAGTGCCGGGACTAACGTCGTCTATGGCTACACCTTC.

V is TRBV19 and J is TRBJ1-2; D perhaps matches TRBD1 (6 bases). Looked up from germline, CDR1 is LNHDA and CDR2 is SQIVND (reference sequence). The CDR3 loop spans 19 amino acids. V was shortened by 0 bases and J by 5 bases, with 25 bases between the two germline ends. Here the CDR3 reads CASSIEGGVGAGPNYGYTF. DNA for the CDR3: TGTGCCAGTAGTATAGAAGGGGGGGTCGGGGCAGGGCCGAATTATGGCTACACCTTC.

V and J are TRBV5-1 and TRBJ1-4, with D hard to call. The germline CDR1 and CDR2 sequences are SGHRS and YFSETQ. V was pared by 0 bases and J by 4 bases, with 10 bases between. The CDR3 is 15 residues long. The CDR3 DNA is TGCGCCAGCAGCTTGGGCGGATACCTTAATGAAAAACTGTTTTTT. It specifies CASSLGGYLNEKLFF.

V is TRBV18 and J is TRBJ1-6; D perhaps matches TRBD1 (5 bases). This CDR3 has 13 residues. Germline V gene sequence: CDR1 KGHSH, CDR2 LQKENI. Between the trimmed V and J ends, which lost 3 bases and 7 bases, there was a span of 7 bases. The chain's CDR3 is CASSPSGNSPLHF. The CDR3 DNA follows: TGTGCCAGCTCACCGTCAGGGAATTCACCCCTCCACTTT.

The J gene is TRBJ1-1, the V gene TRBV5-1, with no clear D. V was pared by 5 bases and J by 1 base, with 9 bases between. This CDR3 spans 13 amino acids. Germline values: CDR1 SGHRS, CDR2 YFSETQ. CDR3 coding DNA: TGCGCCAGCAGTTTCACAGCGAACACTGAAGCTTTCTTT. Amino acid sequence: CASSFTANTEAFF. Using reference TRBV5-1 and TRBJ1-1 for the parts outside the CDR3, the full variable domain is KAGVTQTPRYLIKTRGQQVTLSCSPISGHRSVSWYQQTPGQGLQFLFEYFSETQRNKGNFPGRFSGRQFSNSRSEMNVSTLELGDSALYLCASSFTANTEAFFGQGTRLTVV.

This rearrangement joins TRBV19 to TRBJ1-2; D is perhaps TRBD1 (5 bases). The germline V and J ends were trimmed by 8 bases and 5 bases, with 18 bases remaining between them. Looked up from germline, CDR1 is LNHDA and CDR2 is SQIVND (reference sequence). The CDR3 sequence is 14 residues long. Written as DNA, the CDR3 is TGTGCCAGTTCCGAAATCCCACAGGTTTATGGCTACACCTTC. Translating gives CASSEIPQVYGYTF. Variable domain in full (rest from reference TRBV19 and TRBJ1-2): DGGITQSPKYLFRKEGQNVTLSCEQNLNHDAMYWYRQDPGQGLRLIYYSQIVNDFQKGDIAEGYSVSREKKESFPLTVTSAQKNPTAFYLCASSEIPQVYGYTFGSGTRLTVV.

About this clonotype itself: The junction departs from the called germline gene at one end, perhaps through a read error. The V and J genes are TRBV5-4 and TRBJ2-3; D may be TRBD1 or TRBD2 (5 bases each). Per the germline V gene, CDR1 is SGHNT and CDR2 is YYREEE (reference sequence). The CDR3 is 14 residues long. The CDR3 DNA follows: TGCGCCAGCAGCTTGGGGGTCAGAACAGATACGCAGTATTTT. It translates to CASSLGVRTDTQYF.

This clonotype was found a few times. This rearrangement joins TRBV5-6 to TRBJ1-2; D is undetermined. This CDR3 contains 13 residues. Germline V gene lookup returns CDR1 SGHDT and CDR2 YYEEEE. V lost 3 bases, J lost 4 bases, and 10 bases lay in between. This CDR3 is CASSSWAGYGYTF. The CDR3, as DNA: TGTGCCAGCAGCTCATGGGCGGGCTATGGCTACACCTTC.

In its sample, this clonotype ranks as medium-sized. This chain joins TRBV6-1 and TRBJ1-4; 8 bases align to TRBD1. The CDR3 consists of 14 residues. Germline CDR1 and CDR2: MNHNS and SASEGT. J lost 4 bases, V lost 6 bases, and 4 bases had no gene match. The CDR3 loop reads CASSRQGLNEKLFF. The CDR3 DNA follows: TGTGCCAGCAGCAGACAGGGGCTTAATGAAAAACTGTTTTTT.

In this sample, this clonotype turned up a few times. The chain uses TRBV5-1 and TRBJ2-1, with 12 bases aligning to TRBD2. V lost 0 bases to trimming and J lost 6 bases; unmatched junction nucleotides: 10. The CDR3 covers 18 residues. Germline V gives CDR1 SGHRS, CDR2 YFSETQ. DNA for the CDR3: TGCGCCAGCAGCTTGGATGGGTCTAGCGGGGGGGCTCGCAATGAGCAGTTCTTC. It yields the protein CASSLDGSSGGARNEQFF.

By frequency in the sample, this clonotype is medium-sized. CDR3 in amino acids: CASSLQGGNYGYTF. In nucleotides, the CDR3 is TGTGCCAGCAGTTTACAGGGAGGGAACTATGGCTACACCTTC. The chain employs TRBV27 and TRBJ1-2; D may be TRBD1 (5 bases). CDR1 is MNHEY, CDR2 SMNVEV, per germline (reference sequence). CDR3 length: 14 residues. V lost 2 bases to trimming and J lost 2 bases, with 9 bases between them.